These T cell receptor beta chains were read from a single sample in a study of early T cells in non-severe SARS-CoV-2 infection. TCRdb reprocessed the 5' RACE reads via MiXCR and lists one record per CDR3 protein. The sample comprises 95,000 to 150,000 distinct CDR3 sequences, about 15% of which are singletons, and about a fifth rests with the top ten. The material sequenced was whole blood. The receptors come from an adult who was a healthcare worker with PCR-confirmed SARS-CoV-2 infection or an uninfected control (not recorded which). The CDR3 runs from the conserved cysteine through the conserved F or W. The D gene is left open where the match is weak. Some rows have no size entry. The others give once, few or many, or a class for an expanded clone.

j_call v_call d_call clone_size cdr3_aa cdr3_nt
TRBJ2-5 TRBV12-3/TRBV12-4 TRBD2 . CASSSPGSGTTPEQETQYF TGTGCCAGCAGTTCCCCCGGTAGCGGGACCACCCCCGAGCAAGAGACCCAGTACTTC
TRBJ2-7 TRBV4-2 TRBD2 few CASSQDQTSGSSYEQYF TGTGCCAGCAGCCAAGATCAGACTAGCGGGTCATCCTACGAGCAGTACTTC
TRBJ2-7 TRBV6-6 . many CASSYFGVREQYF TGTGCCAGCAGTTACTTTGGAGTCCGCGAGCAGTACTTC
TRBJ2-5 TRBV11-2 TRBD2 . CASSSRLARNQYQETQYF TGTGCCAGCAGCTCCAGACTAGCGAGGAACCAGTACCAAGAGACCCAGTACTTC
TRBJ2-7 TRBV13 TRBD1 . CASSRTGASYEQYF TGTGCCAGCAGCCGAACAGGGGCGTCCTACGAGCAGTACTTC
TRBJ1-6 TRBV10-3 . . CAISERTLNSPLHF TGTGCCATCAGTGAGCGGACCCTTAATTCACCCCTCCACTTT
TRBJ1-1 TRBV7-6 . . CASSLGGERTEAFF TGTGCCAGCAGCTTAGGAGGGGAGAGGACTGAAGCTTTCTTT
TRBJ2-3 TRBV30 . . CAWSIRGDRTDTQYF TGTGCCTGGAGTATTCGCGGGGACCGCACAGATACGCAGTATTTT
TRBJ2-5 TRBV18 TRBD1 . CASSPVRGRWETQYF TGTGCCAGCTCACCAGTCAGGGGGAGATGGGAGACCCAGTACTTC
TRBJ2-5 TRBV20-1 TRBD2 . CSARGLAGAETQYF TGCAGTGCTAGGGGACTAGCGGGGGCAGAGACCCAGTACTTC
TRBJ2-7 TRBV29-1 TRBD2 . CSVEGGAGAPYEQYF TGCAGCGTTGAAGGAGGAGCGGGGGCCCCCTACGAGCAGTACTTC
TRBJ2-1 TRBV7-9 . few CASSPGYGGVGNEQFF TGTGCCAGCAGCCCAGGGTACGGGGGTGTGGGCAATGAGCAGTTCTTC
TRBJ1-6 TRBV12-3/TRBV12-4 . few CASSLAPGIGSPLHF TGTGCCAGCAGTTTAGCGCCAGGGATTGGTTCACCCCTCCACTTT
TRBJ2-3 TRBV7-9 . few CASSLGHGESTDTQYF TGTGCCAGCAGCTTAGGCCACGGGGAAAGCACAGATACGCAGTATTTT
TRBJ2-3 TRBV7-8 . . CASSLDPRSDTQYF TGTGCCAGCAGCTTGGACCCCAGATCGGATACGCAGTATTTT
TRBJ2-3 TRBV6-5 TRBD2 . CASSYNGLAGSTDTQYF TGTGCCAGCAGTTACAATGGACTAGCGGGGAGCACAGATACGCAGTATTTT
TRBJ2-1 TRBV27 . . CASINRRSDNEQFF TGTGCCAGTATAAATAGACGGTCCGACAATGAGCAGTTCTTC
TRBJ1-3 TRBV5-1 TRBD1 . CASSRDRGPRNTIYF TGCGCCAGCAGTCGGGACAGGGGGCCGAGAAACACCATATATTTT
TRBJ2-3 TRBV6-5 TRBD2 . CASSFGSGGSTDTQYF TGTGCCAGCAGTTTCGGTAGCGGGGGGAGCACAGATACGCAGTATTTT
TRBJ2-1 TRBV7-8 . few CASSLAYRAYNEQFF TGTGCCAGCAGCTTAGCCTACAGGGCCTACAATGAGCAGTTCTTC
TRBJ2-1 TRBV3-1 . few CASSQDAGSPNEQFF TGTGCCAGCAGCCAAGATGCGGGTAGCCCGAATGAGCAGTTCTTC
TRBJ1-2 TRBV10-3 . few CAISEGGVLYYGYTF TGTGCCATCAGTGAGGGAGGGGTACTTTACTATGGCTACACCTTC
TRBJ2-6 TRBV7-9 . many CASSFAGANVLTF TGTGCCAGCAGCTTTGCTGGGGCCAACGTCCTGACTTTC
TRBJ2-3 TRBV10-1 . . CASSGSTDTQYF TGCGCCAGCAGTGGGTCTACGGATACGCAGTATTTT
TRBJ1-4 TRBV4-1 . . CASSQELGKLFF TGCGCCAGCAGCCAAGAGTTGGGAAAACTGTTTTTT
TRBJ2-3 TRBV12-3/TRBV12-4 . many CASSPPPLGTDTQYF TGTGCCAGCAGTCCTCCGCCACTTGGCACAGATACGCAGTATTTT
TRBJ2-3 TRBV7-2 . few CASSFRGASDTQYF TGTGCCAGCAGCTTCCGGGGGGCTTCAGATACGCAGTATTTT
TRBJ2-2 TRBV30 . . CAWNNLNTGELFF TGTGCCTGGAACAACCTGAACACCGGGGAGCTGTTTTTT
TRBJ2-7 TRBV3-1 . many CASSQTWQLGSEQYF TGTGCCAGCAGCCAAACTTGGCAGCTCGGTTCCGAGCAGTACTTC
TRBJ2-2 TRBV11-2 . . CASSLVSGGNTGELFF TGTGCCAGCAGCTTAGTATCGGGGGGCAACACCGGGGAGCTGTTTTTT
TRBJ1-2 TRBV18 . few CASSPQTGANYGYTF TGTGCCAGCTCACCACAGACAGGAGCTAACTATGGCTACACCTTC
TRBJ2-1 TRBV5-1 TRBD1 . CASSPWGDRVNEQFF TGCGCCAGCAGCCCCTGGGGGGACAGGGTCAATGAGCAGTTCTTC
TRBJ2-2 TRBV9 . . CASSPPTLATGELFF TGTGCCAGCAGCCCCCCGACACTAGCCACCGGGGAGCTGTTTTTT
TRBJ2-3 TRBV5-8 . few CASSLSDRLTDTQYF TGTGCCAGCAGCTTGAGCGACAGGCTCACAGATACGCAGTATTTT
TRBJ2-2 TRBV12-3/TRBV12-4 . few CASSLREAGELFF TGTGCCAGCAGCCTCAGGGAGGCCGGGGAGCTGTTTTTT
TRBJ1-6 TRBV3-1 . many CASSQSLNSPLHF TGTGCCAGCAGCCAAAGTTTGAATTCACCCCTCCACTTT
TRBJ2-5 TRBV20-1 TRBD2 few CSAPLAGQETQYF TGCAGTGCTCCGCTAGCGGGGCAAGAGACCCAGTACTTC
TRBJ2-3 TRBV7-9 . . CASSPVERTDTQYF TGTGCCAGCAGCCCCGTGGAACGCACAGATACGCAGTATTTT
TRBJ2-5 TRBV15 TRBD2 . CATSRTGLAGETQYF TGTGCCACCAGCAGAACGGGACTAGCAGGGGAGACCCAGTACTTC
TRBJ2-1 TRBV7-6 TRBD2 few CASSILAGGVYNEQFF TGTGCCAGCAGCATTCTAGCGGGGGGGGTATACAATGAGCAGTTCTTC
TRBJ2-3 TRBV20-1 . . CSAQGGSSSTDTQYF TGCAGTGCTCAAGGGGGTTCTTCTAGCACAGATACGCAGTATTTT
TRBJ2-3 TRBV6-5 . . CASRQDHQFTDTQYF TGTGCCAGCAGACAGGATCATCAGTTCACAGATACGCAGTATTTT
TRBJ2-3 TRBV13 . few CASSLRTPNTQYF TGTGCCAGCAGCTTAAGGACTCCCAATACGCAGTATTTT
TRBJ2-2 TRBV7-6 TRBD1 many CASNLPGTGSNTGELFF TGTGCCAGCAACTTACCAGGGACAGGGTCGAACACCGGGGAGCTGTTTTTT
TRBJ2-1 TRBV7-9 TRBD2 many CASSSVAGSYNEQFF TGTGCCAGCAGCTCCGTAGCGGGGAGCTACAATGAGCAGTTCTTC
TRBJ1-2 TRBV29-1 . . CSVNPGAYGYTF TGCAGCGTTAATCCTGGGGCCTATGGCTACACCTTC
TRBJ2-4 TRBV19 TRBD1 few CASSIPPGTALAKNIQYF TGTGCCAGTAGTATCCCTCCCGGGACAGCTCTAGCCAAAAACATTCAGTACTTC
TRBJ2-1 TRBV10-3 . . CAAFSGLNEQFF TGTGCCGCATTTAGCGGCCTCAATGAGCAGTTCTTC
TRBJ2-3 TRBV7-6 TRBD2 many CASSLEPGGDNPANTQYF TGTGCCAGCAGCTTAGAACCCGGGGGGGATAACCCCGCAAATACGCAGTATTTT
TRBJ2-1 TRBV24-1 . few CATSDCVSKAYNEQFF TGTGCCACCAGTGATTGTGTCAGCAAGGCCTACAATGAGCAGTTCTTC
TRBJ2-3 TRBV29-1 TRBD2 many CSVNGLAGGRETDTQYF TGCAGCGTTAATGGGCTAGCGGGGGGAAGGGAGACAGATACGCAGTATTTT